This T cell receptor beta chain was sequenced in a study of blood T cell repertoires in COVID-19. Study-level background: Acute-phase and convalescent COVID-19 samples originated in the United States, Italy and Spain. PBMCs, B-cell-depleted T cells, or T cells provided the cDNA or gDNA that made up the material.

This CDR3 comprises 13 residues. CDR1 and CDR2 from the germline V gene are SGHNT and YYREEE (reference sequence). V shed 3 bases and J shed 2 bases, with 8 bases lying between them. In the authors' methods: Amplification of reference gene primers provided the estimated nucleated cell counts. Method: immunoSEQ multiplex PCR; TCRdb's copy keeps in-frame clones and lacks some. V, J and clone size were drawn from that table, and D and trimming were deduced from the DNA. Of around 100,000 clones listed, roughly 84% were seen once; the top ten hold 15% to 20%. This clonotype was sampled from a woman aged 55-70 years with acute or convalescent COVID-19. The specimen was peripheral blood. The chain combines TRBV5-4 with TRBJ1-2; D unclear. The CDR3 spells CASSSDTNYGYTF. In nucleotides, the CDR3 is TGTGCCAGCAGCTCCGACACAAACTATGGCTACACCTTC.